The 9 T cell receptor beta chains given below trace back to one sample, sequenced in a study of blood T cell repertoires in COVID-19. The protocol was immunoSEQ multiplex PCR, while the TCRdb copy is restricted to in-frame clones and leaves out a portion. This sample carries about 58,000 clones, approximately 86% of them seen once, and the ten largest clones take more than 7%. The sample comprised peripheral blood. These receptor sequences come from a woman in her 70s with active COVID-19.

The chain combines TRBV28 with TRBJ2-7; possible D gene TRBD2, 6 bases. Germline CDR1 and CDR2: MDHEN and SYDVKM. V was clipped by 6 bases and J by 6 bases, with 24 bases between them. This CDR3 comprises 16 residues. The CDR3 spells CASRPRLDTLLLEQYF. The CDR3 region has the DNA TGTGCCAGCAGGCCAAGACTAGACACCCTACTACTCGAGCAGTACTTC.

This chain joins TRBV5-6 and TRBJ2-5; D unresolved. V lost 1 base and J lost 1, with 11 bases in between. Germline V gene data show CDR1 as SGHDT and CDR2 as YYEEEE. This CDR3 spans 15 amino acids. The CDR3 spells CASSLPGPIQETQYF. As DNA, the CDR3 is TGTGCCAGCAGCTTGCCTGGGCCGATCCAAGAGACCCAGTACTTC.

This CDR3 reads CASSRTSGRDEQFF. As DNA, the CDR3 is TGTGCCAGCAGTCGGACTAGCGGGAGGGATGAGCAGTTCTTC. The chain has TRBV5-5 and TRBJ2-1, with 15 nucleotides matching TRBD2. CDR1 and CDR2 (germline): SGHKS, YYEKEE (reference sequence). This CDR3 has 14 residues. V gave up 5 bases and J gave up 8 bases; unmatched junction bases: 2.

The chain recombines TRBV6-5 with TRBJ1-5; 10 bases are a match to TRBD1. The germline gives CDR1 MNHEY, CDR2 SVGAGI. There are 15 residues in the CDR3. The V gene end was trimmed by 6 bases and the J gene end by 7 bases; junction bases not matched to a gene: 9. The CDR3 region has the DNA TGTGCCAGCAGCCGACGACAGGGGGCTTGGCAGCCCCAGCATTTT. Amino acid sequence: CASSRRQGAWQPQHF.

CDR3 DNA sequence: TGTGCCAGCAGTCTCATAGCGTCCGGTGGAGATACGCAGTATTTT. This codes for CASSLIASGGDTQYF. The rearrangement uses TRBV27 and TRBJ2-3, with D possibly being TRBD2 (5 bases). Deletions cut 5 bases from V and 5 bases from J, with 17 bases between. Germline V gene sequence: CDR1 MNHEY, CDR2 SMNVEV (reference sequence). The CDR3 is 15 amino acids.

The genes are TRBV10-3 and TRBJ1-5; D unclear. Germline loops: CDR1 ENHRY, CDR2 SYGVKD. The CDR3 contains 12 residues. Trimming shortened V by 0 bases and J by 11 bases, and 8 bases separated the two germline ends. The CDR3 region is CAISESALTQHF. The CDR3 coding sequence is TGTGCCATCAGTGAGTCTGCGCTGACCCAGCATTTT.

The chain couples TRBV11-2 to TRBJ2-7; 9 bases fit TRBD1. V lost 5 bases and J lost 2; bases outside the gene matches: 4. The CDR3 extends over 14 amino acids. Looked up from germline, CDR1 is SGHAT and CDR2 is FQNNGV. CDR3 sequence reads: CASSQGTGTYEQYF. In DNA, the CDR3 is TGTGCCAGCAGCCAAGGGACAGGGACCTACGAGCAGTACTTC.

The gene calls are TRBV30 and TRBJ2-1, with 7 bases identical to TRBD1. Germline loops: CDR1 GTSNPN, CDR2 SVGIG (reference sequence). CDR3 length: 14 residues. With V trimmed by 3 bases and J by 4 bases, 6 bases remained unmatched. This CDR3 is CAWSKGQPYNEQFF. DNA of the CDR3: TGTGCCTGGAGCAAGGGACAGCCGTACAATGAGCAGTTCTTC.

This chain uses TRBV7-9 with TRBJ2-7, with D possibly being TRBD1 (6 bases). Looked up from germline, CDR1 is SEHNR and CDR2 is FQNEAQ (reference sequence). The V end was cut by 5 bases, the J end by 5 bases, with 19 bases between. The CDR3 sequence is 15 residues long. The CDR3 region is CASSPASGTKNEQYF. CDR3 nucleotide sequence: TGTGCCAGCAGCCCTGCCTCCGGGACAAAAAACGAGCAGTACTTC.